This T cell receptor beta chain was profiled in a study of T cell repertoires in aging, cancer and after chemotherapy. Study-wide context: Donors were grouped into six age bands spanning 30 or younger through 70 or older. Healthy donor repertoires were recorded over several months to years and showed clear clonal overlap.

There are 13 residues in the CDR3. V lost 2 bases to trimming and J lost 3 bases, with 8 bases between them. TRB rearrangements spanning V, D and J were amplified using mixed TRB-A/B primers. One entry per CDR3 protein results from TCRdb running MiXCR on the multiplex PCR reads. The sample shows some 2,100 distinct CDR3 sequences, around 26% of them seen only once. Overall study results and limits: In cancer patients, declining TCR diversity with age involved lost richness and lost evenness.

Amplification of TCR beta used genomic DNA extracted from peripheral blood. As to this clonotype: The antigen is unknown.

The rearrangement joins TRBV12-3 or TRBV12-4 to TRBJ2-7; D ambiguous. Material: blood. The origin of this receptor is a human donor in good health. The CDR3 spells CASSLTASYEQYF. The CDR3 region has the DNA TGTGCCAGCAGTTTAACCGCAAGCTACGAGCAGTACTTC.